This T cell receptor beta chain came from a study of shared clonotypes between healthy human individuals. Only in-frame clones appear in the TCRdb table, and some are missing; sequencing was by immunoSEQ multiplex PCR. The sample comprises fewer than 1.8 million clones, 98% to 99% of which are singletons, and 0.36% rests with the top ten. This clone came up once. The CDR3 loop spans 16 amino acids. The J segment lost 9 bases and the V segment lost 5 bases, leaving 11 bases of the junction unmatched. Germline V CDR1 and CDR2: SEHNR, FQNEAQ (reference sequence). This chain links TRBV7-9 with TRBJ2-1, with 12 positions matching TRBD2. The sample taken for sequencing was naive CD4+ T cells sorted from blood. Subset meaning: CD45RA+ positively selected. The origin of this receptor is a man in his thirties or forties in good health. The CDR3 nucleotides are TGTGCCAGCAGCAATGGACTAGCGGGGCCGGGGAGTGAGCAGTTCTTC. This encodes CASSNGLAGPGSEQFF.